This TCR beta chain was captured in a study of blood T cell repertoires in COVID-19. For the study at large: T cells, B-cell-depleted T cells, or PBMCs provided the cDNA or gDNA that served as material.

Trimming removed 2 bases at V and 10 bases at J, with 38 bases between. The CDR3 is 21 residues long. CDR1 and CDR2 (germline): MNHEY, SVGEGT. Authors' methods: Amplified reference gene primers provided the basis for estimating nucleated cell counts. The data were produced by immunoSEQ multiplex PCR, yet TCRdb's version contains in-frame clones alone and is incomplete. The D gene and trimming were derived from the DNA, and the V and J assignments and clone size from that table. The sample carries roughly 250,000 clones, 80% to 85% recorded once. This chain joins TRBV6-2 or TRBV6-3 and TRBJ1-2; D unclear. The TCR was taken from a woman aged 55-69 years with active or convalescent COVID-19. Sequenced: peripheral blood. The CDR3, as DNA: TGTGCCAGCAGTTACACACGAAGTTACGGTCGGTCTTCCGCCCTAAACACAGCCTACACCTTC. Translated: CASSYTRSYGRSSALNTAYTF.